This is a list of T cell receptor beta chains from one sample in a study of human T cells and chemical hapten exposure. TCRdb fed the RACE reads into MiXCR, producing one record per CDR3 protein. The table lists some 180,000 distinct CDR3 sequences, more than 20% of them singletons. The sequenced sample was whole blood, obtained in connection with sensitization to the hapten diphenylcyclopropenone (DPC). The receptors stem from a woman aged 40 to 55 with alopecia areata. Some clones in this sample may be carry-over from other donors' samples. Both conserved end residues are part of each CDR3. Each record gives: V gene, J gene, clone size, CDR3 protein. The size field is filled for only some rows; it gives once, few, many or a size class.

v_gene: TRBV20-1; j_gene: TRBJ2-1; abundance: few; CDR3aa: CSAPGQGSSYNEQFF
v_gene: TRBV10-3; j_gene: TRBJ2-7; abundance: few; CDR3aa: CAISGDSPREQYF
v_gene: TRBV20-1; j_gene: TRBJ2-1; abundance: NA; CDR3aa: CSAARLAGDYNEQFF
v_gene: TRBV7-2; j_gene: TRBJ2-5; abundance: many; CDR3aa: CASSSSGAGGQETQYF
v_gene: TRBV4-2; j_gene: TRBJ2-1; abundance: NA; CDR3aa: CASSPDWSGSSYNEQFF
v_gene: TRBV5-1; j_gene: TRBJ2-3; abundance: NA; CDR3aa: CASGVAGPSTDTQYF
v_gene: TRBV20-1; j_gene: TRBJ2-6; abundance: NA; CDR3aa: CSARGQSSGANVLTF
v_gene: TRBV11-2; j_gene: TRBJ1-2; abundance: NA; CDR3aa: CASRSVVEGAYGYTF
v_gene: TRBV6-1; j_gene: TRBJ2-3; abundance: NA; CDR3aa: CASLPGQASYTQYF
v_gene: TRBV28; j_gene: TRBJ2-5; abundance: NA; CDR3aa: CASSPLLGRQTQYF
v_gene: TRBV27; j_gene: TRBJ2-7; abundance: few; CDR3aa: CASSNTGYYEQYF